The sequence of this T cell receptor (beta chain) was determined in a study of kidney transplant recipient with SARS-CoV-2 infection. This CDR3 has 13 residues. V lost 2 bases, J lost 4 bases, and 8 bases lay in between. Per the germline V gene, CDR1 is SGHDN and CDR2 is FVKESK. TCRdb reprocessed the reads with MiXCR, giving one entry per CDR3 protein. The sample has approximately 250,000 distinct CDR3 sequences, 29% seen once. This chain links TRBV14 with TRBJ2-5; no clear D. This receptor was identified in a male patient aged 30 to 39 who had COVID-19 and was a kidney transplant recipient. Some of these T cells may belong to the graft donor. The source was a blood sample, collected at baseline and on day 111 from a kidney transplant recipient. The CDR3 here is CASSQWASETQYF. CDR3 nucleotide sequence: TGTGCCAGCAGCCAATGGGCCTCAGAGACCCAGTACTTC.